Sequencing of this T cell receptor beta chain was carried out in a study of Graves' ophthalmopathy and Graves' hyperthyroidism. General observations from the study: In blood, most expanded thyroid clonotypes above 0.001 frequency were also detected. A classifier, a 13-signature model, separated ophthalmopathy from stable hyperthyroidism with more than 85% sensitivity and less than 83% specificity.

PBMCs stemmed from 10 ml of fresh peripheral blood. Looked up from germline, CDR1 is MNHNS and CDR2 is SASEGT. The ends were cut back, 6 bases at V and 0 bases at J, with 15 bases in the middle. This CDR3 has 16 amino acids. RNA transcripts served as template for amplifying TCR beta CDR3 sequences. The first round was an RT-PCR with HTBI primers, and the second round was a multiplex PCR. TCRdb processed the multiplex PCR reads anew with MiXCR; each CDR3 protein has one entry. The sample lists 170,000 or so distinct CDR3 sequences; approximately 38% were seen once. This clonotype came up many times. Its antigen is currently unknown.

This clonotype was sampled from a woman aged 40 to 50 with Graves' ophthalmopathy. V and J are TRBV6-1 and TRBJ2-1; D is perhaps TRBD2 (5 bases). The sequenced sample was peripheral blood. CDR3 residues: CASRRESGASYNEQFF. CDR3 bases: TGTGCCAGCAGAAGGGAAAGCGGAGCCTCCTACAATGAGCAGTTCTTC.